The sequence of this TCR beta chain was determined in a study of T cell changes during pregnancy in multiple sclerosis. Produced via immunoSEQ multiplex PCR; TCRdb's table is partial and in-frame only. The sample has 12,000 or so clones; approximately 86% are singletons. This CDR3 is 20 amino acids long. Trimming cost V 0 bases and J 3 bases, with 24 bases left between them. The germline V gene has CDR1 MNHEY and CDR2 SMNVEV (reference sequence). The sequence was collected from a female donor in good health, enrolled as a control in a pregnancy study. This rearrangement joins TRBV27 to TRBJ1-5; tentatively, D is TRBD1 (5 bases). The material sequenced was CD8+ T cells from peripheral blood mononuclear cells, taken in the second trimester of pregnancy. The CDR3 is CASSLSPRQGAPLPNQPQHF. The CDR3 DNA reads as TGTGCCAGCAGTTTATCGCCCCGGCAGGGTGCACCACTCCCCAATCAGCCCCAGCATTTT.